The T cell receptor (beta chain) under discussion was sequenced for a study of T cells in Graves' hyperthyroidism and ophthalmopathy. Hyperthyroidism, newly diagnosed and lasting under 2 months, affected patients aged 18 to 65. RNA transcripts provided the source from which TCR beta CDR3 regions were amplified. First-round RT-PCR with HTBI primers amplified the TCR CDR3 region. TCRdb reprocessed the multiplex PCR reads with MiXCR, giving one entry per CDR3 protein. This table holds 550,000 to 800,000 distinct CDR3 sequences, 15% to 20% found once. Unmatched junction bases numbered 7, after V lost 0 bases and J lost 1 base. In germline, CDR1 is SEHNR, CDR2 FQNEAQ (reference sequence). This CDR3 is built from 20 residues. The study's findings and limits: In blood, most of the thyroid clonotypes expanded above 0.001 were also present. A model using 13 V-J features told ophthalmopathy apart from stable hyperthyroidism.

This clonotype was detected only a few times. Its antigen is still unknown. The receptor comes from a man between 18 and 35 years old with Graves' hyperthyroidism. The V call is TRBV7-9, the J call TRBJ2-1, with 15 nucleotides matching TRBD2. The sequenced material came from blood. In DNA, the CDR3 is TGTGCCAGCAGCTTAGCGTCATGGACTAGCGGGAGGGCTTCCTACAATGAGCAGTTCTTC. This gives the protein CASSLASWTSGRASYNEQFF.